The 16 T cell receptor beta chains listed next were all sequenced from one sample in a study of T cell responses to AZD1222 COVID-19 vaccine. Libraries were prepared by immunoSEQ multiplex PCR; TCRdb keeps only in-frame clonotypes and omits some of them. The top ten clones hold less than 5.5% of a sample with roughly 140,000 clones, more than 75% of them seen once. This sample comprised peripheral blood, obtained on day 0 of AZD1222 vaccination. The receptor source for this set is an adult in good health.

This clone was counted a single time. The chain has TRBV7-2 and TRBJ2-3; D perhaps matches TRBD2 (5 bases). Trimming took off 1 base at V and 3 bases at J, with 8 bases between the two ends. Germline values: CDR1 SGHTA, CDR2 FQGNSA. The length of the CDR3 is 14 residues. CDR3 region: CASSLDGNTDTQYF. Written as DNA, the CDR3 is TGTGCCAGCAGCTTAGACGGGAATACAGATACGCAGTATTTT.

The V call is TRBV7-8, the J call TRBJ2-5; a weak D match, TRBD2 (6 bases). Germline V gene lookup returns CDR1 SGHVS and CDR2 FQNEAQ. V was shortened by 0 bases and J by 1 base, with 12 bases between the two germline ends. The CDR3 has 16 residues. CDR3 residues: CASSLAEQRAQETQYF. In DNA, the CDR3 is TGTGCCAGCAGCTTAGCGGAGCAGCGGGCCCAAGAGACCCAGTACTTC.

This sequence joins TRBV21-1 and TRBJ1-1; the table's TRBD1 call for D was not verified on the DNA. TRBV21-1 is designated a pseudogene. CDR3 size: 14 residues. CDR3 DNA: TGTGCCAGCGACAGGACAGGGGGGGACACTGAAGCTTTCTTT. Its protein is CASDRTGGDTEAFF.

The V and J genes are TRBV12-3 or TRBV12-4 and TRBJ1-5, with a possible D match to TRBD1 (5 bases). Deletions cut 6 bases from V and 7 bases from J, with 10 bases between. The CDR3 consists of 12 residues. CDR3 in DNA: TGTGCCAGCAGCTCAGGGTTCCAGCCCCAGCATTTT. The encoded protein is CASSSGFQPQHF.

The rearrangement links TRBV7-7 to TRBJ2-1; D not resolved. Trimming removed 5 bases at V and 9 bases at J, with 11 bases between. The CDR3 loop spans 12 amino acids. Germline lookup yields CDR1 SSHAT and CDR2 FNYEAQ (reference sequence). The DNA of the CDR3 is TGTGCCAGCAGCAACGAGTTCGGTGAGCAGTTCTTC. Encoded protein: CASSNEFGEQFF.

This chain uses TRBV28 with TRBJ1-2; tentative D call: TRBD1 (5 bases). Trimming took 5 bases from V and 3 from J, leaving 13 bases between them. The CDR3 consists of 14 residues. The germline V gene encodes CDR1 MDHEN and CDR2 SYDVKM. As DNA, the CDR3 is TGTGCCAGCAGTCCGCCGGGGGTCGACTATGGCTACACCTTC. This codes for CASSPPGVDYGYTF.

The rearrangement uses TRBV6-5 and TRBJ1-1, with D hard to call. The V end lost 11 bases, the J end lost 2 bases, and 21 bases lay between the germline ends. The CDR3 loop spans 15 amino acids. Germline loops: CDR1 MNHEY, CDR2 SVGAGI. CDR3 amino acids: CACIDLRAGNTEAFF. The CDR3 bases are TGTGCCTGTATAGACCTCCGGGCTGGAAACACTGAAGCTTTCTTT.

This sequence joins TRBV5-1 and TRBJ2-3, with D unresolved. This CDR3 is built from 16 residues. The germline V gene encodes CDR1 SGHRS and CDR2 YFSETQ. Trimming cost V 4 bases and J 2 bases, with 17 bases left between them. Here the CDR3 reads CASSPDRAPDTDTQYF. CDR3 nucleotide sequence: TGCGCCAGCAGCCCGGACCGAGCCCCCGACACAGATACGCAGTATTTT.

CDR3 region: CASRETGYTGELFF. CDR3 sequence (DNA): TGTGCCAGTAGAGAAACAGGATACACCGGGGAGCTGTTTTTT. This rearrangement joins TRBV19 to TRBJ2-2, with D perhaps TRBD1 (5 bases). This CDR3 contains 14 residues. Trimming took off 6 bases at V and 3 bases at J, with 11 bases between the two ends. Per the germline V gene, CDR1 is LNHDA and CDR2 is SQIVND (reference sequence).

The rearrangement uses TRBV5-4 and TRBJ2-3; D is perhaps TRBD1 (7 bases). Trimming took 5 bases from V and 6 from J, leaving 16 bases between them. This CDR3 is built from 14 residues. Germline lookup yields CDR1 SGHNT and CDR2 YYREEE (reference sequence). CDR3 loop: CASRAGQSKDTQYF. The CDR3 nucleotides are TGTGCCAGCAGGGCGGGACAGAGCAAGGATACGCAGTATTTT. Complete variable domain (other parts from reference TRBV5-4 and TRBJ2-3): ETGVTQSPTHLIKTRGQQVTLRCSSQSGHNTVSWYQQALGQGPQFIFQYYREEENGRGNFPPRFSGLQFPNYSSELNVNALELDDSALYLCASRAGQSKDTQYFGPGTRLTVL.

V usage is TRBV19 and J usage is TRBJ1-3; 10 nucleotides align to TRBD1. The CDR3 has 12 residues. J gave up 10 bases and V 7 bases, and 4 bases lay outside the gene matches. Germline assignment: CDR1 LNHDA and CDR2 SQIVND (reference sequence). CDR3 loop: CASTGTGETIYF. The CDR3 DNA sequence: TGTGCCAGTACCGGGACAGGGGAGACCATATATTTT.

The V call is TRBV7-9, the J call TRBJ1-4; TRBD1 is a possible D gene (6 bases). Trimming stripped 5 bases from V and 5 bases from J, with 9 bases between. The germline V gene has CDR1 SEHNR and CDR2 FQNEAQ (reference sequence). This CDR3 has 13 residues. The CDR3 sequence: CASSGTRNEKLFF. CDR3 in DNA: TGTGCCAGCAGCGGGACAAGAAATGAAAAACTGTTTTTT.

CDR3 loop: CASSIRPGQGASPLHF. DNA of the CDR3: TGTGCCAGCAGCATTCGTCCGGGACAGGGAGCTTCACCCCTCCACTTT. The V call is TRBV7-2, the J call TRBJ1-6, with 9 bases matching TRBD1. V lost 5 bases and J lost 9; bases outside the gene matches: 11. CDR3 length: 16 residues. The V gene's germline CDR1 is SGHTA and CDR2 FQGNSA.

This clone was detected once. The chain recombines TRBV13 with TRBJ2-3; 7 nucleotides align to TRBD2. This CDR3 is 17 amino acids long. Trimming removed 3 bases from V and 4 bases from J; junction bases left unmatched: 13. CDR1 is PRHDT and CDR2 is FYEKMQ in the germline V gene (reference sequence). CDR3 region: CASSFPRGGRAPDTQYF. The CDR3 DNA reads as TGTGCCAGCAGCTTCCCCCGCGGAGGGAGGGCCCCAGATACGCAGTATTTT.

The V gene is TRBV10-3, the J gene TRBJ2-3; D is unresolved. CDR1 and CDR2 (germline): ENHRY, SYGVKD. Trimming stripped 0 bases from V and 1 base from J, with 8 bases between. The CDR3 runs 15 residues. The CDR3 loop is CAISESGRGTDTQYF. The DNA for the CDR3 is TGTGCCATCAGTGAGTCGGGAAGGGGCACAGATACGCAGTATTTT.

The CDR3 nucleotides are TGTGCCAGCGGACAGGGATCTGGAAACACCATATATTTT. Translation gives CASGQGSGNTIYF. This sequence joins TRBV9 and TRBJ1-3; 8 nucleotides align to TRBD1. This CDR3 contains 13 residues. Germline lookup yields CDR1 SGDLS and CDR2 YYNGEE. J lost 1 base, V lost 7 bases, and 1 base had no gene match.